This TCR beta chain was captured in a study of shared clonotypes between healthy human individuals. A CD45RA+ naive subset and a CD45RA-negative memory subset were split from CD4+ cells. Several immunoSEQ plates held equal portions of the genomic DNA taken from each subset. Methods used by the authors: Junction-only sequences without quality scores were provided by ImmunoSEQ, so filtering was different. TCRdb keeps only in-frame clones here, not all; method: immunoSEQ multiplex PCR. The V and J calls and the clone size are those of that table, but D and trimming were determined from the DNA. The sample records 650,000 to 750,000 clones, about two thirds being singletons. The CDR3 consists of 14 residues. V was trimmed by 0 bases and J by 6 bases, leaving 12 bases between them. The germline gives CDR1 LGHNA, CDR2 YNFKEQ.

The sequenced sample was memory CD4+ T cells sorted from blood. Specified subset: CD45RA-negative fraction. The origin of this receptor is a woman younger than 45 in good health. The genes are TRBV4-2 and TRBJ2-7; TRBD1 is a possible D gene (5 bases). DNA for the CDR3: TGTGCCAGCAGCCAAGAGTTCAGAACAGGCGAGCAGTACTTC. Protein sequence: CASSQEFRTGEQYF.